The T cell receptor (beta chain) described here comes from a study of regulatory T cells in long-lasting Graves disease. The germline V and J ends were trimmed by 5 bases and 6 bases, with 11 bases remaining between them. The V gene's germline CDR1 is SEHNR and CDR2 FQNEAQ (reference sequence). The CDR3 extends over 12 amino acids. This clonotype was counted only a few times. Noted time point: persistent/refractory GD, antithyroid drugs over 5 years with positive TRAb. PBMC-extracted RNA yielded the TCR library. TCR beta libraries were built with iRepertoire HTBI primers and Arm-PCR of CDR3 regions. Each CDR3 protein is one row after TCRdb ran MiXCR on the multiplex PCR reads. Of a few hundred thousand distinct CDR3 sequences in the sample, around 23% were seen once.

This sample comprised peripheral blood mononuclear cells (PBMCs), obtained when the disease was refractory, from a patient treated with antithyroid drugs. This receptor was taken from a middle-aged woman with Graves disease. This chain connects TRBV7-9 to TRBJ2-7; D remains ambiguous. CDR3 DNA: TGTGCCAGCAGCGAACAGACAAGCGAGCAGTACTTC. Protein sequence: CASSEQTSEQYF.